The 5 T cell receptor beta chains given below trace back to one sample, sequenced in a study of blood T cells in healthy people across ages. A sample-barcoded 5' primer and a J-beta primer mix were used in a second PCR of roughly 7 to 11 cycles. Using its own MiXCR run on the 5' RACE reads, TCRdb lists one record per CDR3 protein. The table has 650,000 to 1,000,000 distinct CDR3 sequences, under 40% seen once. Input material: blood. Source of these receptors: a man aged 18 to 30 in good health.

A few counts support this clonotype. V usage is TRBV13 and J usage is TRBJ2-1, with a weak D call TRBD2 (6 bases). Per germline, CDR1 PRHDT and CDR2 FYEKMQ (reference sequence). V dropped 5 bases and J dropped 2 bases, with 13 bases sitting between them. The CDR3 is 15 amino acids. CDR3 in amino acids: CASSPQSGAYNEQFF. CDR3 in DNA: TGTGCCAGCAGCCCCCAATCGGGGGCCTACAATGAGCAGTTCTTC.

The J gene is TRBJ2-1, the V gene TRBV28, with D hard to call. The CDR3 runs to 12 residues. Germline V gives CDR1 MDHEN, CDR2 SYDVKM. The germline V and J ends were trimmed by 1 base and 6 bases, with 4 bases remaining between them. The CDR3 is CASSLFFNEQFF. CDR3 nucleotides: TGTGCCAGCAGTTTATTCTTCAATGAGCAGTTCTTC. Full variable domain (rest looked up from reference TRBV28 and TRBJ2-1): DVKVTQSSRYLVKRTGEKVFLECVQDMDHENMFWYRQDPGLGLRLIYFSYDVKMKEKGDIPEGYSVSREKKERFSLILESASTNQTSMYLCASSLFFNEQFFGPGTRLTVL.

This clonotype was counted a few times. The chain recombines TRBV20-1 with TRBJ2-7, with TRBD2 as a possible D gene (6 bases). The CDR3 is 13 residues long. Per germline, CDR1 DFQATT and CDR2 SNEGSKA (reference sequence). V shed 8 bases and J shed 0 bases, with 14 bases lying between them. The CDR3 DNA sequence: TGCAGTTCCTCGGGAGCAGGCTCCTACGAGCAGTACTTC. Translation gives CSSSGAGSYEQYF.

J is TRBJ1-2 and V is TRBV3-1; D remains unclear. This CDR3 spans 13 amino acids. In germline, CDR1 is LGHDT, CDR2 YNNKEL (reference sequence). V lost 1 base, J lost 7 bases, and 10 bases lay in between. The CDR3 DNA is TGTGCCAGCAGCCAAGTGTCGACCGGTGGCTACACCTTC. This sequence encodes CASSQVSTGGYTF.

V is TRBV4-1 and J is TRBJ2-1; 7 nucleotides match TRBD1. The V segment lost 0 bases and the J segment 6 bases; nucleotides outside the gene matches: 8. CDR1 is MGHRA, CDR2 YSYEKL, per germline. The CDR3 contains 16 residues. CDR3 region: CASSQEKGASPNEQFF. DNA for the CDR3: TGCGCCAGCAGCCAAGAGAAGGGGGCCTCCCCCAATGAGCAGTTCTTC.